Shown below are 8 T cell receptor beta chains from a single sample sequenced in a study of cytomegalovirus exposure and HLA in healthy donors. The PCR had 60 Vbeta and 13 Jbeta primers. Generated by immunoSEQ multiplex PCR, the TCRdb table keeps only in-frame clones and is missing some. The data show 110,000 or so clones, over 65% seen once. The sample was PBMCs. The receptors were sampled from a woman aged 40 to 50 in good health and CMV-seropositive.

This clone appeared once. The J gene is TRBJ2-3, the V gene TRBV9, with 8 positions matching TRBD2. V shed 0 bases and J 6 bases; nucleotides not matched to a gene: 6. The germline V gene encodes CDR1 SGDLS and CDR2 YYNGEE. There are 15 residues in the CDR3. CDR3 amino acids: CASSVGGGRSDTQYF. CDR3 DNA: TGTGCCAGCAGCGTAGGGGGCGGGAGGAGCGATACGCAGTATTTT. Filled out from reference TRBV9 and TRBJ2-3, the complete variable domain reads DSGVTQTPKHLITATGQRVTLRCSPRSGDLSVYWYQQSLDQGLQFLIQYYNGEERAKGNILERFSAQQFPDLHSELNLSSLELGDSALYFCASSVGGGRSDTQYFGPGTRLTVL.

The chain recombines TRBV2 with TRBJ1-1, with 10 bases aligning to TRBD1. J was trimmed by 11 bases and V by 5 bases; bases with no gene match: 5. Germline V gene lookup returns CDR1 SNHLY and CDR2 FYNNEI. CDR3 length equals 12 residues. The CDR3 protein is CASSWTGGTAFF. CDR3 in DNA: TGTGCCAGCAGTTGGACAGGGGGTACGGCTTTCTTT.

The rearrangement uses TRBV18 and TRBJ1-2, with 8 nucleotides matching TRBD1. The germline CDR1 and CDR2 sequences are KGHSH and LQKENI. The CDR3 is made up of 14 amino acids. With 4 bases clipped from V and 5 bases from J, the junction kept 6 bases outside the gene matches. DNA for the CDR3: TGTGCCAGCTCACTACAGGGGGAAGTTTATGGCTACACCTTC. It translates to CASSLQGEVYGYTF.

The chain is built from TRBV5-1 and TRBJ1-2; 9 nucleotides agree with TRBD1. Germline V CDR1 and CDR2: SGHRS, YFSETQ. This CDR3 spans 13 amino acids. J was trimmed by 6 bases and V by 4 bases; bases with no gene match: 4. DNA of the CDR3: TGCGCCAGCAGCCCCGGGACAGGGCATGGCTACACCTTC. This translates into CASSPGTGHGYTF.

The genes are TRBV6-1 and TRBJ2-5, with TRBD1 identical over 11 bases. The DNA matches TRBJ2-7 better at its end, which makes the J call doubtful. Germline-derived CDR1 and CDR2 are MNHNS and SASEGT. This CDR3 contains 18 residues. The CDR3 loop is CASSDYRTGGGLGYEQYF. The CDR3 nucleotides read TGTGCCAGCAGTGATTACAGGACAGGGGGCGGTTTGGGTTACGAGCAGTACTTC.

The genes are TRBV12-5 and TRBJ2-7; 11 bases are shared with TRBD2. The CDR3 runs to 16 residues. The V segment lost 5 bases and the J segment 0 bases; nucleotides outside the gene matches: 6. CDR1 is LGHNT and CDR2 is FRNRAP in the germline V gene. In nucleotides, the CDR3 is TGTGCTAGTGGTAAACCGGGACTAGCGGTCTCCTACGAGCAGTACTTC. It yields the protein CASGKPGLAVSYEQYF.

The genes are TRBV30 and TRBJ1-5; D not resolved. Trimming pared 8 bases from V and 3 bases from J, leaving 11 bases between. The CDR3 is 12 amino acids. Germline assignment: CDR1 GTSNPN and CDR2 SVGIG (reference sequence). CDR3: CAAGPFNQPQHF. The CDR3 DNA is TGTGCCGCCGGTCCTTTCAATCAGCCCCAGCATTTT. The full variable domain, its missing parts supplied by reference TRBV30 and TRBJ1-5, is SQTIHQWPATLVQPVGSPLSLECTVEGTSNPNLYWYRQAAGRGLQLLFYSVGIGQISSEVPQNLSASRPQDRQFILSSKKLLLSDSGFYLCAAGPFNQPQHFGDGTRLSIL.

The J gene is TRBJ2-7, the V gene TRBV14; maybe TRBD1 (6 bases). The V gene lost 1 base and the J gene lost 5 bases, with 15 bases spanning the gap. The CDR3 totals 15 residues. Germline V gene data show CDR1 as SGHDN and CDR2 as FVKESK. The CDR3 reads CASSQGYGTYHEQYF. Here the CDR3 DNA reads TGTGCCAGCAGCCAAGGTTACGGGACATACCACGAGCAGTACTTC.